The 6 T cell receptor beta chains presented below share a single source sample, sequenced in a study of vaccination effects on CD4 cells after COVID-19. Sequencing was performed with immunoSEQ multiplex PCR; in TCRdb, only in-frame clones are kept and a portion is missing. The data hold tens of thousands of clones, with 60% to 75% observed a single time. Their cognate antigens are unknown. Antigen-specific CD4+ T cells were first expanded with viral peptide pools by the ViraFEST assay and only then sequenced. Following culture for about ten days, CD4+ T cells were isolated. Vaccination of participants consisted of two doses of either the BNT162b2 or mRNA-1273 vaccine. The material sequenced was CD4+ T cells from PBMCs cultured with HCoV-229E spike peptides, taken after COVID-19 vaccination. These TCRs come from a human donor who received a COVID-19 vaccine.

This sequence joins TRBV14 and TRBJ1-1, with D unresolved. The V gene lost 1 base and the J gene lost 3 bases, with 9 bases spanning the gap. Germline lookup yields CDR1 SGHDN and CDR2 FVKESK. The CDR3 sequence is 14 residues long. CDR3 nucleotide sequence: TGTGCCAGCAGCCAAGGGAGATGGGACACTGAAGCTTTCTTT. Translation: CASSQGRWDTEAFF.

The chain is built from TRBV7-8 and TRBJ2-3, with D possibly matching TRBD2 (5 bases). The CDR3 is 15 residues long. V shed 5 bases and J shed 4 bases, with 16 bases lying between them. Germline CDR1 SGHVS, CDR2 FQNEAQ. The CDR3 nucleotides read TGTGCCAGCAGCGCTTGGAGGTTTTCAGCAGATACGCAGTATTTT. Protein sequence: CASSAWRFSADTQYF.

The V and J genes are TRBV5-1 and TRBJ1-1; D ambiguous. CDR1 SGHRS and CDR2 YFSETQ come from the germline V gene. There are 15 residues in the CDR3. The germline V and J ends were trimmed by 6 bases and 0 bases, with 15 bases remaining between them. The CDR3 reads CASTRSPGMNTEAFF. CDR3 in DNA: TGCGCCAGCACCCGGTCTCCGGGGATGAACACTGAAGCTTTCTTT. Full variable domain (rest looked up from reference TRBV5-1 and TRBJ1-1): KAGVTQTPRYLIKTRGQQVTLSCSPISGHRSVSWYQQTPGQGLQFLFEYFSETQRNKGNFPGRFSGRQFSNSRSEMNVSTLELGDSALYLCASTRSPGMNTEAFFGQGTRLTVV.

J is TRBJ2-4 and V is TRBV5-1, with unresolved D. V was pared by 4 bases and J by 2 bases, with 10 bases between. The CDR3 covers 14 residues. Germline CDR1 reads SGHRS; CDR2 reads YFSETQ. CDR3 loop: CASSADTSKNIQYF. CDR3 nucleotides: TGCGCCAGCAGCGCAGACACATCCAAAAACATTCAGTACTTC. The whole variable domain, remainder taken from reference TRBV5-1 and TRBJ2-4, is KAGVTQTPRYLIKTRGQQVTLSCSPISGHRSVSWYQQTPGQGLQFLFEYFSETQRNKGNFPGRFSGRQFSNSRSEMNVSTLELGDSALYLCASSADTSKNIQYFGAGTRLSVL.

The J gene is TRBJ2-2, the V gene TRBV2; TRBD2 is a possible D gene (6 bases). The CDR3 has 14 amino acids. V was shortened by 6 bases and J by 2 bases, with 10 bases between the two germline ends. Germline CDR1 is SNHLY and CDR2 is FYNNEI. The CDR3 loop is CASSRDFNTGELFF. The CDR3 nucleotides are TGTGCCAGCAGCCGGGACTTTAACACCGGGGAGCTGTTTTTT.

Note on this clone: At the DNA level, this CDR3 is encoded by other sequences in the same sample as well. The CDR3 sequence is CASSRDRGTDTQYF. Here the CDR3 DNA reads TGTGCCAGCAGCCGGGACAGGGGAACAGATACGCAGTATTTT. V usage is TRBV7-3 and J usage is TRBJ2-3; TRBD1 matches 10 bases. Germline-derived CDR1 and CDR2 are SGHTA and FQGTGA. The CDR3 consists of 14 residues. Trimming took 5 bases from V and 3 from J; bases not matched to a gene: 2.